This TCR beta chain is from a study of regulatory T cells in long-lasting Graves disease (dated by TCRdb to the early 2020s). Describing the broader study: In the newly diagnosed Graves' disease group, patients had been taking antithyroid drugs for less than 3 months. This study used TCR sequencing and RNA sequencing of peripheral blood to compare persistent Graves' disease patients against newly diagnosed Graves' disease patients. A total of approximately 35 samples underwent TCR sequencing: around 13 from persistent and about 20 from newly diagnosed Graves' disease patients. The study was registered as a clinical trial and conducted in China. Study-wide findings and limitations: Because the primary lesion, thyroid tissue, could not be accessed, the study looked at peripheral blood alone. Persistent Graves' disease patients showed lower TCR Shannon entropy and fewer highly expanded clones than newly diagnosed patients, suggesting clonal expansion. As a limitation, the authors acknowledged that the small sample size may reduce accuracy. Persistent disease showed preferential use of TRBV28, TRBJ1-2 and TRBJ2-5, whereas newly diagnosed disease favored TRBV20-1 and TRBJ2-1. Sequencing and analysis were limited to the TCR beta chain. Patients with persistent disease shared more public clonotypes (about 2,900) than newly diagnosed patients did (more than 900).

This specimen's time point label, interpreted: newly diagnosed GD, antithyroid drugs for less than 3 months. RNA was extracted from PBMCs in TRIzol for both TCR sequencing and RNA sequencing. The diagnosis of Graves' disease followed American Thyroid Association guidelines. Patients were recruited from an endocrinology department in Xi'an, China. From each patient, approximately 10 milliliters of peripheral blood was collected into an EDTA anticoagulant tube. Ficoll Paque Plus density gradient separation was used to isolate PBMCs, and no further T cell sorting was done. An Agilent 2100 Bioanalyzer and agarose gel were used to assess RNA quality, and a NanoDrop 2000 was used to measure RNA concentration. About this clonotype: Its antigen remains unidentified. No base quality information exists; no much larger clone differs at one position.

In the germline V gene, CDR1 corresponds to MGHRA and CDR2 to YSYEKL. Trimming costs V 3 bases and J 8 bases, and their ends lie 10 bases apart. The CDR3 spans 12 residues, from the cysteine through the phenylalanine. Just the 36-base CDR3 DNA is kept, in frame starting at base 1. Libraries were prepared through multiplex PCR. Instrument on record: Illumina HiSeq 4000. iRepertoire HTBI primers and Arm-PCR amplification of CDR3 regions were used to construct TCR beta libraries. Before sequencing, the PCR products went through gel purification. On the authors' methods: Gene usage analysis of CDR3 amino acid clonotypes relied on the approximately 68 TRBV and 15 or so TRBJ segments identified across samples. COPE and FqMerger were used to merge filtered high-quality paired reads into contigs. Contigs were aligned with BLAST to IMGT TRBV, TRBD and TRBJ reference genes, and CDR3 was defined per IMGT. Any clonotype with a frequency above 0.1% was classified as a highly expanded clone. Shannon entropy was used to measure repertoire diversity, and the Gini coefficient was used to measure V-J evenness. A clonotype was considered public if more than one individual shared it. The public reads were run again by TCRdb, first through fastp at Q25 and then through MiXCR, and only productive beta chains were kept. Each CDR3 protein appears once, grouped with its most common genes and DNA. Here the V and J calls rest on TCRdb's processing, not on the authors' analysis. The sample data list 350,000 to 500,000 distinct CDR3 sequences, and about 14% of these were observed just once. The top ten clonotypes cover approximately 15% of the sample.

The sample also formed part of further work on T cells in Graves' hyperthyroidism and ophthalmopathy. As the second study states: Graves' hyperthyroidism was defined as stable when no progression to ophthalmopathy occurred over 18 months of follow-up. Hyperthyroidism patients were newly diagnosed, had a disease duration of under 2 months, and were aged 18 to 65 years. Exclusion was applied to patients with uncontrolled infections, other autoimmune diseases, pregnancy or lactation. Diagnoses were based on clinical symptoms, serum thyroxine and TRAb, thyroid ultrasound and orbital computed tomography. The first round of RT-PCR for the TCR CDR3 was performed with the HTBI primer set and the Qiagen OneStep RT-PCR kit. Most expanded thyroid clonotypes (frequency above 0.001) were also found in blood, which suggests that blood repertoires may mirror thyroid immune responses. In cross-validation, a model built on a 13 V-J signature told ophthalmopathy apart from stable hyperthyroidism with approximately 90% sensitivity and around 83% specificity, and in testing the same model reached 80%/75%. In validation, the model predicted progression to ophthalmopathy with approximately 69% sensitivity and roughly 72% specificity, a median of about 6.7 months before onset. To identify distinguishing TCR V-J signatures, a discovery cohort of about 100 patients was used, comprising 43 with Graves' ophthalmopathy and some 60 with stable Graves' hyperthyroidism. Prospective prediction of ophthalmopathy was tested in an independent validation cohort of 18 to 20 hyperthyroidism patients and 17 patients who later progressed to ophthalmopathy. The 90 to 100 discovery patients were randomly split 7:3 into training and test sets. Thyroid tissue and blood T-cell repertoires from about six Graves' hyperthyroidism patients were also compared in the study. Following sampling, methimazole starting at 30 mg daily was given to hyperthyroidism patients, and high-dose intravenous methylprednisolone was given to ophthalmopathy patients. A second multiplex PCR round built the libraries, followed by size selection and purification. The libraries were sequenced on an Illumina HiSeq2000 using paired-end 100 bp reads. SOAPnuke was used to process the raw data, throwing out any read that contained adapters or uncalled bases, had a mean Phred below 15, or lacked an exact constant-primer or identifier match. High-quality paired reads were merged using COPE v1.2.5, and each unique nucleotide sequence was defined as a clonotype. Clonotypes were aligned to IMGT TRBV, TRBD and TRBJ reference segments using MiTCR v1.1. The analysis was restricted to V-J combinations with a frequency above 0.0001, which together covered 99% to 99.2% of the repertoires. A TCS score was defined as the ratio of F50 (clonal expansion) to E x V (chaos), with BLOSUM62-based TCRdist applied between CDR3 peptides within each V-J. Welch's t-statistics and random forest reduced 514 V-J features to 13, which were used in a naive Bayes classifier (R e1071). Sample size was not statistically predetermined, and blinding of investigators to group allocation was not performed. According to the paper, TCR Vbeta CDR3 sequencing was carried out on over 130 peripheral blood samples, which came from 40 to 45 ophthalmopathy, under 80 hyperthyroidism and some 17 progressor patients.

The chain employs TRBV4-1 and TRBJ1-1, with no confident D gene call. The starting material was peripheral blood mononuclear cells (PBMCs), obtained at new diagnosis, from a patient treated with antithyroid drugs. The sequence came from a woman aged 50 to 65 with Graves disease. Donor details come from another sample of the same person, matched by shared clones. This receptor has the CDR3 CASSQEEGEAFF. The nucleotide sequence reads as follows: TGCGCCAGCAGCCAGGAGGAGGGAGAAGCTTTCTTT.